This TCR beta chain came from a study of blood T cell repertoires in COVID-19 (TCRdb year 2020). Describing the broader study: Samples from collaborators originated in the United States, Italy and Spain and spanned both the acute and convalescent phases of COVID-19. HLA class I and class II types, where available, came from metadata supplied by the sample provider rather than from assay-based typing. The repertoires were released in a freely available public database meant as a resource for research on the immune response to SARS-CoV-2. The prospective study material was composed of cDNA or gDNA derived from T cells, B-cell-depleted T cells, or PBMCs. The samples were drawn from two sources: the first 160 participants of the ongoing ImmuneRACE study, and 1,254 subjects contributed by 6 global collaborators. The dataset comprised deeply sampled blood TCRbeta repertoires from subjects exposed to, actively infected with, or recovered from COVID-19. Nearly every sample came with metadata listing a de-identified subject ID, COVID-19 status, age in years and sex.

Based on the germline V gene, the CDR1 and CDR2 sequences are MNHEY and SVGAGI. From its cysteine to its phenylalanine, the CDR3 spans 15 amino acids. Here the CDR3 DNA is all that survives: 45 bases in frame from base 1. V is pruned by 2 bases and J by 6 bases, leaving 4 bases of the junction without a gene match. A note on this clone: This receptor's antigen is unknown. No base-level quality is on record; no much larger clone is a single base apart.

TCRbeta CDR3 regions were amplified from genomic DNA by means of the immunoSEQ Assay, a bias-controlled multiplex PCR. The authors processed their data as follows. The number of nucleated cells in each sample was estimated by amplification of reference gene primers within the assay. To quantify the absolute abundance of each unique TCRbeta CDR3 rearrangement, sequence reads were collapsed and filtered. Productive Simpson clonality was computed per sample as the square root of Simpson's diversity index over productive rearrangements. TCRdb re-hosts the immuneACCESS table, in-frame sequences only. Its copies lack some clones; in the studies checked, an unresolved V gene accounts for under half of them, and the cause for the rest is not known. From that table come the V and J calls and clone size; the DNA was used to work out D and trimming. The sample table contains about 380,000 clones; only one count was recorded for over 75% of them. Of the sample, under 1.5% falls within the top ten clones.

Overall study outcomes, separate from this receptor: The quantity of clinical and demographic metadata differed by source and by participant and was supplied without curation.

In the prospective study, participants were about 18 to 89 years old, resided in under 30 geographic areas of the United States, and were enrolled through a virtual design. In the prospective study, participants were assigned to cohorts based on the clinical history participants reported in a screening survey and a study questionnaire. ImmuneRACE Cohort 3 recovered participants were defined by two consecutive negative NP/OP PCR tests, healthcare professional clearance, or symptom resolution. In the prospective study, whole blood, serum and a nasopharyngeal or oropharyngeal swab were collected from each participant by mobile phlebotomists. Over a roughly 2-month period, participants in the prospective study had the option of providing additional blood draws and questionnaires. Before DNA extraction, prospective study blood samples were shipped either frozen or at room temperature.

This TCR derives from a young man who had recovered from COVID-19. Sequencing used PBMCs or T cells enriched from blood (not recorded which). The chain links TRBV6-5 with TRBJ1-6, with 7 middle bases fitting TRBD1. The nucleotide sequence is TGTGCCAGCAGTTACCCCGGGACAGCTAATTCACCCCTCCACTTT. This is translated as CASSYPGTANSPLHF.